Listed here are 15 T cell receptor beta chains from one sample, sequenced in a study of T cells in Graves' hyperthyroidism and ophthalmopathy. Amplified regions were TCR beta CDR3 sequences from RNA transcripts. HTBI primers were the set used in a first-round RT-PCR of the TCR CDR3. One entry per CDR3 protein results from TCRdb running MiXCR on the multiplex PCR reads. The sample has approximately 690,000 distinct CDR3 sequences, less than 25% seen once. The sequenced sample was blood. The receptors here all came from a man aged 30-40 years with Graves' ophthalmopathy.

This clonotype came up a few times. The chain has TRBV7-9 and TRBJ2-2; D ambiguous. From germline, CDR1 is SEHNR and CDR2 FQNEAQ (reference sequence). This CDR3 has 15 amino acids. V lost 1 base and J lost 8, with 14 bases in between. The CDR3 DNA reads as TGTGCCAGCAGCTTAGACCTATCGGCAACGGGGGAGCTGTTTTTT. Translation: CASSLDLSATGELFF.

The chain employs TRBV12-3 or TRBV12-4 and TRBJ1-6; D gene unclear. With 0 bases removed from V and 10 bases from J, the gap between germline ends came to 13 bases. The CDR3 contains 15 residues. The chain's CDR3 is CASSLAGGNLSPLHF. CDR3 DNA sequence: TGTGCCAGCAGTTTAGCTGGAGGCAACCTGTCACCCCTCCACTTT.

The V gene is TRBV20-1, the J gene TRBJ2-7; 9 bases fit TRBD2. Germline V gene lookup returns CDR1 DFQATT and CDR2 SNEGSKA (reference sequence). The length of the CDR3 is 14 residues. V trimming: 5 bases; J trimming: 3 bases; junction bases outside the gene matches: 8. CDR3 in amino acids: CSALSGRFLYEQYF. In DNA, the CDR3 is TGCAGTGCTCTGAGCGGGAGGTTTCTCTACGAGCAGTACTTC.

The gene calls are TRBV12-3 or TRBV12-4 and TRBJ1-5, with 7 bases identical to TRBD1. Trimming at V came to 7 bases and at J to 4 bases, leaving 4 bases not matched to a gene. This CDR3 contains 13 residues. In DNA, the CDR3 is TGTGCCAGCACTAAGGACAGGAATCAGCCCCAGCATTTT. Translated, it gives CASTKDRNQPQHF.

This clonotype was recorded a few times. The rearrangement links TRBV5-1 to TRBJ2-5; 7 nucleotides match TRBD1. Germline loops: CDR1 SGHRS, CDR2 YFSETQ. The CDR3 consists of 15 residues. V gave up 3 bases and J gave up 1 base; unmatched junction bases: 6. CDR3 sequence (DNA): TGCGCCAGCAGCTATCGGACAGGCAGCCAAGAGACCCAGTACTTC. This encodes CASSYRTGSQETQYF.

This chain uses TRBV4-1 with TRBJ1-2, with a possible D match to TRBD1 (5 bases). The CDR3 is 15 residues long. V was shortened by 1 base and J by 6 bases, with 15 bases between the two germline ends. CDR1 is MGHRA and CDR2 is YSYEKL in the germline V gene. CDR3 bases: TGCGCCAGCAGCCAAGGAACGTCTTCAGGGAATGGCTACACCTTC. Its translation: CASSQGTSSGNGYTF.

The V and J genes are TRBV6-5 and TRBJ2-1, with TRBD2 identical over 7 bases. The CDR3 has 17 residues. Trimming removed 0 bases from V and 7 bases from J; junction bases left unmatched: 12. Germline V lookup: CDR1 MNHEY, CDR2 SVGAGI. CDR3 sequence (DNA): TGTGCCAGCAGTTACTCGGTAGCGGGCACCCCGGGGAATGAGCAGTTCTTC. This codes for CASSYSVAGTPGNEQFF.

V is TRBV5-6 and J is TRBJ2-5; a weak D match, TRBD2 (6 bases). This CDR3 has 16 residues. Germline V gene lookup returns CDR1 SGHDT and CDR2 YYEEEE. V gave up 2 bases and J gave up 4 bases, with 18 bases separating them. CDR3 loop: CASSLTVAVTIETQYF. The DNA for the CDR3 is TGTGCCAGCAGCTTAACGGTAGCGGTCACGATAGAGACCCAGTACTTC.

CDR3 residues: CASSQVVEETQYF. Written as DNA, the CDR3 is TGTGCCAGCAGCCAAGTGGTAGAAGAGACCCAGTACTTC. This chain links TRBV7-2 with TRBJ2-5; D not resolved. Trimming left V 5 bases short and J 3 bases short, with 10 bases between. The germline gives CDR1 SGHTA, CDR2 FQGNSA. The CDR3 totals 13 residues. Combining the CDR3 with reference TRBV7-2 and TRBJ2-5 gives the whole variable domain GAGVSQSPSNKVTEKGKDVELRCDPISGHTALYWYRQSLGQGLEFLIYFQGNSAPDKSGLPSDRFSAERTGGSVSTLTIQRTQQEDSAVYLCASSQVVEETQYFGPGTRLLVL.

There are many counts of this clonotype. CDR3 sequence: CAWSVENPNEQYF. CDR3 nucleotide sequence: TGTGCCTGGAGTGTAGAAAATCCCAACGAGCAGTACTTC. This rearrangement joins TRBV30 to TRBJ2-7, with D uncertain. Germline V gives CDR1 GTSNPN, CDR2 SVGIG (reference sequence). This CDR3 is built from 13 residues. V lost 0 bases and J lost 5, with 11 bases in between.

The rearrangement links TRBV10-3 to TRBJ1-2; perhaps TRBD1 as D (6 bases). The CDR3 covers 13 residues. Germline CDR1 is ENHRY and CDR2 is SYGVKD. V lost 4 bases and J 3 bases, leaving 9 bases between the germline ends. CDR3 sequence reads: CAISGGLDYGYTF. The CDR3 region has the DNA TGTGCCATCAGTGGGGGGCTGGACTATGGCTACACCTTC.

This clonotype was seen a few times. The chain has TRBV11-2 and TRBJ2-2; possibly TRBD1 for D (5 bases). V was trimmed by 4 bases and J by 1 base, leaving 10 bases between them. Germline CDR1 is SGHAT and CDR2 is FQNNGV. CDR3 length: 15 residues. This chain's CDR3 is CASSSTTGNTGELFF. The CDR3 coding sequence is TGTGCCAGCAGCTCTACTACAGGGAACACCGGGGAGCTGTTTTTT. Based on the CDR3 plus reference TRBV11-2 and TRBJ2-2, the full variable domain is EAGVAQSPRYKIIEKRQSVAFWCNPISGHATLYWYQQILGQGPKLLIQFQNNGVVDDSQLPKDRFSAERLKGVDSTLKIQPAKLEDSAVYLCASSSTTGNTGELFFGEGSRLTVL.

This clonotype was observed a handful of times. The CDR3 loop is CASSLPGGSGNTIYF. CDR3 sequence (DNA): TGTGCCAGCAGTTTACCGGGGGGCTCTGGAAACACCATATATTTT. The V gene is TRBV12-3 or TRBV12-4, the J gene TRBJ1-3; possibly TRBD1 for D (5 bases). V was clipped by 2 bases and J by 0 bases, with 8 bases between them. The CDR3 length is 15 residues.

This CDR3 is CASGRYADTQYF. The CDR3 region has the DNA TGTGCCAGCGGCAGATACGCAGATACGCAGTATTTT. This rearrangement joins TRBV7-9 to TRBJ2-3, with D unresolved. The CDR3 is 12 residues long. V dropped 8 bases and J dropped 4 bases, with 10 bases sitting between them. Germline CDR1 reads SEHNR; CDR2 reads FQNEAQ (reference sequence).

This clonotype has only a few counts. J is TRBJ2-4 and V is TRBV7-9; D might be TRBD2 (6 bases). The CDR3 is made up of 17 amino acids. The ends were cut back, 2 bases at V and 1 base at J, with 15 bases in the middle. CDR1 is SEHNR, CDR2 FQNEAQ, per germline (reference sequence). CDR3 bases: TGTGCCAGCAGCTTAAGTGGAGGGAGTAGGGCCAAAAACATTCAGTACTTC. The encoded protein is CASSLSGGSRAKNIQYF.